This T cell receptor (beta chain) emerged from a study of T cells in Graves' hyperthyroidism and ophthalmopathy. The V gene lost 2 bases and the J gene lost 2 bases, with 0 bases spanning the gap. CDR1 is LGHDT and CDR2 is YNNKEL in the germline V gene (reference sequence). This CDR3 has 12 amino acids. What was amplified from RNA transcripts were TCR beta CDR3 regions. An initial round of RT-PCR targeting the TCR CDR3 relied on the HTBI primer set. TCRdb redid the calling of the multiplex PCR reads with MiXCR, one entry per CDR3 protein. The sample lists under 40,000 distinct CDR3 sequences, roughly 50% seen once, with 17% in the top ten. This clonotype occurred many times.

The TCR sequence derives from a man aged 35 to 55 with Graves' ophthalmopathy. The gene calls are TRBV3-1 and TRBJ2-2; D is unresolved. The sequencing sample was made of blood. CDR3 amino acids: CASSQNTGELFF. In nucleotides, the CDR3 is TGTGCCAGCAGCCAAAACACCGGGGAGCTGTTTTTT.